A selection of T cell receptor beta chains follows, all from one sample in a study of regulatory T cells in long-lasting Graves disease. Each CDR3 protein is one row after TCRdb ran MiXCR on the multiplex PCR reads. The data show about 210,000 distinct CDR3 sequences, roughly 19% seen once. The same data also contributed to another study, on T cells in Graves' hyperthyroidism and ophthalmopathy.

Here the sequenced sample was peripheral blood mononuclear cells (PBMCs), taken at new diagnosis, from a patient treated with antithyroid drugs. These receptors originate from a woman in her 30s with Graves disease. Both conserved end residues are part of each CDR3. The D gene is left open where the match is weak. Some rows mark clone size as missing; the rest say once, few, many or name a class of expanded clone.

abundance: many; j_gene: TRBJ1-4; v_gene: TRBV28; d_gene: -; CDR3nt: TGTGCCAGCGGTGACCCTCGGGGGACTAATGAAAAACTGTTTTTT; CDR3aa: CASGDPRGTNEKLFF
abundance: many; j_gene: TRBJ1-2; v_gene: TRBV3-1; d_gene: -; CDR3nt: TGTGCCAGCAGCCTGGGACCGGCGGATGGCTACACCTTC; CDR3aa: CASSLGPADGYTF
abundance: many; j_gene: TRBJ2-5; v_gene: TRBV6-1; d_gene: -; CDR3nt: TGTGCCAGCAGTGAACGGGGAAGGACCACCGGCGAGACCCAGTACTTC; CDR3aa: CASSERGRTTGETQYF
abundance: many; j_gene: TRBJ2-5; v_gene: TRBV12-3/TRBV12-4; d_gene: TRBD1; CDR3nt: TGTGCCAGCAGTCAGAGACAGGGGTTTGCAGAGACCCAGTACTTC; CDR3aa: CASSQRQGFAETQYF
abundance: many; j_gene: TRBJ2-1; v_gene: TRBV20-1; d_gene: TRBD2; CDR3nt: TGCAGTGCTAGCGGGACTAGCGGGAGTTTCTGGGAGCAGTTCTTC; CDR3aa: CSASGTSGSFWEQFF
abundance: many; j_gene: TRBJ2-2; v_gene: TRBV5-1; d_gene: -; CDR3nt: TGTGCCAGCAGCTTGTGGGACGGGGAGCTGTTTTTT; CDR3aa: CASSLWDGELFF
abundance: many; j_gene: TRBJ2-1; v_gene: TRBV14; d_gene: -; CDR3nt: TGTGCCAGCAGCCAATCGGAGGAGTTCAACTCCTACAATGAGCAGTTCTTC; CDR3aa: CASSQSEEFNSYNEQFF
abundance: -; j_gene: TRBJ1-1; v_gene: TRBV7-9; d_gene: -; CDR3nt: TGTGCCAGCAGGCCTAGGATAGGGGTTAAGGACACTGAAGCTTTCTTT; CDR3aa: CASRPRIGVKDTEAFF
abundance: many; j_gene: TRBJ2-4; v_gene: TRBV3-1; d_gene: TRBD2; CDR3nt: TGTGCCAGCAGCCAAGGGGGGGGAGCCAAAAACATTCAGTACTTC; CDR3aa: CASSQGGGAKNIQYF
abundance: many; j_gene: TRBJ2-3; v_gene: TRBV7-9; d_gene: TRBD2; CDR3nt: TGTGCCAGCAGCCCGGGACTAGCAGCAGATACGCAGTATTTT; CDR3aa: CASSPGLAADTQYF
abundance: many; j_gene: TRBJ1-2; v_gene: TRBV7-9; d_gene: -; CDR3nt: TGTGCCAGCAGCTTCCGCGTAAACTATGGCTACACCTTC; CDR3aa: CASSFRVNYGYTF
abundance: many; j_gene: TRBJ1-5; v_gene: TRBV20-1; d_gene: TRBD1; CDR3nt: TGCAGTGCTGTTCGCCACCACGGGACAGACTTTAATCAGCCCCAGCATTTT; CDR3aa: CSAVRHHGTDFNQPQHF
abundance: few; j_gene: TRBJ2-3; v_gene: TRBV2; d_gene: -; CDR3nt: TGTGCCAGCAGTGAAAGCGGGTCTAGCACAGATACGCAGTATTTT; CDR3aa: CASSESGSSTDTQYF
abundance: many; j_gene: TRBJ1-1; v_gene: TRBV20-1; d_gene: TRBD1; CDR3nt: TGCAGTGCAAAAGCCCACAGGGGGGCTAGCACTGAAGCTTTCTTT; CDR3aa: CSAKAHRGASTEAFF
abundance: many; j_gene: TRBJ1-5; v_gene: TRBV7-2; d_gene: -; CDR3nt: TGTGCCAGCAGCATACAGGGATGGGGCAATCAGCCCCAGCATTTT; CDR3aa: CASSIQGWGNQPQHF
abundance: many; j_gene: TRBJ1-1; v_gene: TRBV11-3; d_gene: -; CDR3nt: TGTGCCAGCGCAGCTTATCTGGCTGAAGCTTTCTTT; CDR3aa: CASAAYLAEAFF
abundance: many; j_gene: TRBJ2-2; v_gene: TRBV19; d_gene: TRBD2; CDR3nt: TGTGCCAGTAGTATCTATGTTAGCGGGGTGTTGGAGCTGTTTTTT; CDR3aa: CASSIYVSGVLELFF
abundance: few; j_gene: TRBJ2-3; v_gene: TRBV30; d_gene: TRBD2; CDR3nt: TGTGCCTGGAGTCCCACTCTAGCGGCCCTCAGCACAGATACGCAGTATTTT; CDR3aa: CAWSPTLAALSTDTQYF
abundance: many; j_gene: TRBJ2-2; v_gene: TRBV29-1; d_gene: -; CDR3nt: TGCAGCGTTGATAAGGGGTGGGCGGGGGAGCTGTTTTTT; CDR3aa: CSVDKGWAGELFF
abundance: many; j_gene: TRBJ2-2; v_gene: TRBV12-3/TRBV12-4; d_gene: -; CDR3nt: TGTGCCAGCAGTCCCTCGGGGCGAAACGGGGAGCTGTTTTTT; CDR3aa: CASSPSGRNGELFF
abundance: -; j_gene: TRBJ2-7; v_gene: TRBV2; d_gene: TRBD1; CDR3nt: TGTGCCAGCAGTGCAACCGGGACAGGGTTGACCTACGAGCAGTACTTC; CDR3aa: CASSATGTGLTYEQYF
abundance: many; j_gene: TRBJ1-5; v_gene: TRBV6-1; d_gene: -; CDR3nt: TGTGCCAGCAGCCAGGGGCGAGCGCAGCCCCAGCATTTT; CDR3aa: CASSQGRAQPQHF
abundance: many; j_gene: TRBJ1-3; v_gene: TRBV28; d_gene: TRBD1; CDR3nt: TGTGCCAGCAGTACCCTCGGGACAGGGGAGCGAAACACCATATATTTT; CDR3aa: CASSTLGTGERNTIYF
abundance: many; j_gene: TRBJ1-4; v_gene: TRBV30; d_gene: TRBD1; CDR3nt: TGTGCCTCCCACGGACAGGGGAATGAAAAACTGTTTTTT; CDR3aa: CASHGQGNEKLFF
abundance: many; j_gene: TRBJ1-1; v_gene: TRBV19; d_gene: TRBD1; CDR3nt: TGTGCCAGTAGGCCCCGGGACAGGGGCGAGATGAACACTGAAGCTTTCTTT; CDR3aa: CASRPRDRGEMNTEAFF
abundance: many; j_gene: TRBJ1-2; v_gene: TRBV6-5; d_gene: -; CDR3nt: TGTGCCAGCAGTTACGAGGGAATCCGTGGTGGCTACACCTTC; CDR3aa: CASSYEGIRGGYTF
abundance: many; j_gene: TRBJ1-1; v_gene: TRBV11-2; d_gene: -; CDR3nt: TGTGCCAGTGGGGGAGGACTGGGGGCTTTCTTT; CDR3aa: CASGGGLGAFF
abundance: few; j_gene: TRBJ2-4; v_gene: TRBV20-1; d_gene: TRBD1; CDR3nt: TGCAGTACCCAGGACAGGGGTTCGGGCAAAAACATTCAGTACTTC; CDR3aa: CSTQDRGSGKNIQYF
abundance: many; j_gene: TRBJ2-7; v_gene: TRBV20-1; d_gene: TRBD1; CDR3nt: TGCAGTGCTAGTGGCGCTAGGGGGCGATCCGGCGAGCAGTACTTC; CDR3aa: CSASGARGRSGEQYF
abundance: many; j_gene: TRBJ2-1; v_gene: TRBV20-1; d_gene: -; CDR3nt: TGCAGTGCTAGGTATCTCGGGGGCTACAATGAGCAGTTCTTC; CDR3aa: CSARYLGGYNEQFF
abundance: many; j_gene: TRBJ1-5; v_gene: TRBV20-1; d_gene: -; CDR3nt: TGCAGTGTCTCCAGGGGTACGAATCAGCCCCAGCATTTT; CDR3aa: CSVSRGTNQPQHF